This T cell receptor beta chain was retrieved from a study of CD4+ T cells in melanoma (dated by TCRdb to 2022 to 2024). For the wider study: Neoantigen-specific CD4+ T cells in human melanoma were what the study investigated.

Receptor libraries were prepared by the immunoSEQ multiplex PCR assay. TCRdb took over this immuneACCESS table, retaining in-frame rearrangements with V and J assigned. Such tables are incomplete; in checked studies, under half of the missing clones stem from an unresolved V gene, and the remainder is unexplained. A total of 13,000 or so clones appear in this sample, about three quarters of them only once. About 11% of the sample lies in the top ten. Concerning this clone: It has no known antigen specificity. No much larger clone is present one base from it, and per-base qualities are unavailable.

Clipping removes 3 bases from V and 3 bases from J, with 5 as the unmatched junction base count. In the germline V gene, CDR1 corresponds to SGHVS and CDR2 to FQNEAQ. Including the terminal cysteine and phenylalanine, the CDR3 comprises 15 residues. The read is trimmed to its CDR3 DNA, 45 bases read in frame from base 1. The donors were people with melanoma. Findings and caveats that apply to the study as a whole: Diverse differentiation states were reported to be shown by neoantigen-specific CD4+ T cells in melanoma. Neoantigen-specific CD4+ T cells were reported to be correlated with the function of CD8+ T cells, macrophages and B cells.

This receptor was identified in a human donor with melanoma. Input material: cells from a culture (not recorded whether cultured in vitro). The chain couples TRBV7-8 to TRBJ2-5; TRBD2 agrees with 9 junctional bases. The CDR3 reads as follows: CASSLSGGSKETQYF. The nucleotide sequence is TGTGCCAGCAGCTTGAGCGGGGGGTCGAAAGAGACCCAGTACTTC. Outside the CDR3, residues come from the reference TRBV7-8 and TRBJ2-5 proteins, so the full variable domain is: GAGVSQSPRYKVAKRGQDVALRCDPISGHVSLFWYQQALGQGPEFLTYFQNEAQLDKSGLPSDRFFAERPEGSVSTLKIQRTQQEDSAVYLCASSLSGGSKETQYFGPGTRLLVL.